This TCR beta chain was documented in a study of CD8 T cells in Susac syndrome. Study-level findings and limits: TCR sequencing and HLA analysis covered a relatively small number of individuals.

Reverse transcription of about 0.5 to 1 ug RNA was carried out with random hexamers. Amplification of TCR beta CDR3 across 54 Vbeta and 13 Jbeta was performed with immunoSEQ multiplex PCR. TCRdb passed the immunoSEQ multiplex PCR reads through MiXCR, listing each CDR3 protein once. Of some 170,000 distinct CDR3 sequences in the sample, roughly 95% were seen once. Sequencing of TCR beta was performed on blood CD8+ T cells and on blood CD4+ T cells. A note on this clonotype: Its target is unknown.

This CDR3 is built from 15 residues. Trimming removed 0 bases at V and 4 bases at J, with 14 bases between. Germline V lookup: CDR1 SGHDT, CDR2 YYEEEE. The V call is TRBV5-6, the J call TRBJ2-7; weak D call: TRBD2 (6 bases). The sequence derives from a human donor with multiple sclerosis. The sequenced sample was CD4+ T cells from PBMCs. CDR3 amino acids: CASSLVLTGVYEQYF. The CDR3 DNA reads as TGTGCCAGCAGCTTGGTACTTACGGGAGTTTACGAGCAGTACTTC.